Each of the 26 T cell receptor beta chains below was sequenced from the same sample in a study of T cell responses to AZD1222 COVID-19 vaccine. The protocol was immunoSEQ multiplex PCR, while the TCRdb copy is restricted to in-frame clones and leaves out a portion. The sample holds some 84,000 clones; 70% to 90% are singletons and the top ten take roughly an eighth. This sample comprised peripheral blood, obtained 28 days after the second AZD1222 dose. Source of these receptors: an adult who received the AZD1222 COVID-19 vaccine.

The chain uses TRBV7-9 and TRBJ2-5, with D unresolved. CDR3 length: 11 residues. V gave up 6 bases and J gave up 2 bases, with 4 bases separating them. CDR1 and CDR2 from the germline V gene are SEHNR and FQNEAQ (reference sequence). The CDR3 nucleotides are TGTGCCAGCAGGTGGCAAGAGACCCAGTACTTC. It is translated as CASRWQETQYF.

The chain links TRBV7-5 to TRBJ2-4; the table names TRBD1, a call not compared with the DNA. TRBV7-5 is shown as a pseudogene. The CDR3 loop spans 19 amino acids. The CDR3 coding sequence is TGTGCCAGAAGCTCAGAGGGCAAGGAGCAAAGGGGGACCAAAAACATTCAGTACTTC. Translating gives CARSSEGKEQRGTKNIQYF.

This chain connects TRBV29-1 to TRBJ2-1, with TRBD2 identical over 9 bases. The ends lost 4 bases at V and 8 bases at J; junction bases unmatched: 12. Germline CDR1 reads SQVTM; CDR2 reads ANQGSEA. The CDR3 runs 15 residues. CDR3 nucleotides: TGCAGCGTTGTGGGAGGTAGCGGGGGACGGGATGAGCAGTTCTTC. It encodes CSVVGGSGGRDEQFF.

The V and J genes are TRBV7-8 and TRBJ2-3, with 10 bases fitting TRBD2. V shed 5 bases and J 5 bases; nucleotides not matched to a gene: 13. Germline V gives CDR1 SGHVS, CDR2 FQNEAQ. The CDR3 totals 17 residues. This CDR3 is CASSQGLSGRAGDTQYF. The CDR3 region has the DNA TGTGCCAGCAGCCAGGGTTTGAGCGGGAGGGCCGGAGATACGCAGTATTTT.

J is TRBJ2-1 and V is TRBV29-1; D tentatively reads TRBD1 or TRBD2 (6 bases each). V was cut by 7 bases and J by 7 bases, with 17 bases left in between. This CDR3 comprises 13 residues. The germline V gene has CDR1 SQVTM and CDR2 ANQGSEA. The CDR3 reads CSASLGGRNEQFF. The CDR3 DNA sequence: TGCAGCGCCAGTTTGGGGGGCAGAAATGAGCAGTTCTTC.

The V call is TRBV5-4, the J call TRBJ1-2, with D possibly matching TRBD1 (6 bases). Germline values: CDR1 SGHNT, CDR2 YYREEE (reference sequence). The CDR3 runs 15 residues. Trimming cost V 4 bases and J 1 base, with 14 bases left between them. DNA of the CDR3: TGTGCCAGCAGCGCTAAAGGGGGTTTTAACTATGGCTACACCTTC. Protein: CASSAKGGFNYGYTF.

CDR3 loop: CASSLPSRLAFF. The CDR3 bases are TGTGCCAGCAGTTTACCCTCCCGTTTGGCTTTCTTT. The chain uses TRBV27 and TRBJ1-1, with D unresolved. The germline V and J ends were trimmed by 2 bases and 11 bases, with 12 bases remaining between them. CDR1 MNHEY and CDR2 SMNVEV come from the germline V gene (reference sequence). This CDR3 comprises 12 residues.

The V call is TRBV18, the J call TRBJ1-1; 7 bases line up with TRBD1. CDR3 length: 15 residues. V shed 5 bases, J shed 1 base, and the junction held 7 bases outside the gene matches. Germline-derived CDR1 and CDR2 are KGHSH and LQKENI. The CDR3: CASSIRRGENTEAFF. The CDR3 nucleotides read TGTGCCAGCTCAATACGCAGGGGGGAGAACACTGAAGCTTTCTTT.

This clone was recorded a few times. This chain links TRBV6-5 with TRBJ1-5; 7 nucleotides align to TRBD1. Trimming removed 7 bases from V and 6 bases from J; junction bases left unmatched: 6. Germline-derived CDR1 and CDR2 are MNHEY and SVGAGI. CDR3 size: 13 residues. CDR3 sequence reads: CASKDRESQPQHF. CDR3 nucleotide sequence: TGTGCCAGCAAAGACAGGGAGAGTCAGCCCCAGCATTTT.

The chain has TRBV28 and TRBJ1-5; no reliable D call. Trimming removed 5 bases from V and 7 bases from J, with 9 bases in between. This CDR3 comprises 12 residues. In germline, CDR1 is MDHEN, CDR2 SYDVKM. The CDR3 spells CASSEVDQPQHF. CDR3 DNA: TGTGCCAGCAGTGAGGTGGACCAGCCCCAGCATTTT.

V usage is TRBV24-1 and J usage is TRBJ2-1; D may match TRBD1 or TRBD2 (5 bases each). Germline CDR1 reads KGHDR; CDR2 reads SFDVKD. The CDR3 length is 15 residues. With 7 bases removed from V and 4 bases from J, the gap between germline ends came to 16 bases. CDR3 sequence reads: CATSPLGAEYNEQFF. The CDR3 bases are TGTGCCACCAGCCCCCTCGGGGCGGAATACAATGAGCAGTTCTTC.

The chain uses TRBV5-6 and TRBJ1-3; 8 nucleotides match TRBD1. Unmatched junction bases numbered 10, after V lost 3 bases and J lost 2 bases. This CDR3 contains 17 residues. Germline CDR1 and CDR2: SGHDT and YYEEEE. CDR3 sequence reads: CASSSPLAGGPGNTIYF. The CDR3 DNA reads as TGTGCCAGCAGCTCCCCACTCGCAGGGGGCCCTGGAAACACCATATATTTT.

V and J are TRBV29-1 and TRBJ1-1; no clear D gene. The V gene's germline CDR1 is SQVTM and CDR2 ANQGSEA. V was clipped by 4 bases and J by 1 base, with 10 bases between them. CDR3 length equals 13 residues. The CDR3 region is CSVAWSRNTEAFF. CDR3 DNA sequence: TGCAGCGTTGCGTGGTCCCGGAACACTGAAGCTTTCTTT.

By share of the sample, this clone is medium-sized. The chain carries TRBV6-5 and TRBJ1-4; D might be TRBD1 (5 bases). Trimming shortened V by 8 bases and J by 8 bases, and 15 bases separated the two germline ends. CDR1 and CDR2 from the germline V gene are MNHEY and SVGAGI. This CDR3 has 13 amino acids. CDR3 residues: CASLAQEQEKLFF. CDR3 nucleotide sequence: TGTGCCAGCCTGGCACAGGAACAGGAAAAACTGTTTTTT.

The chain couples TRBV28 to TRBJ1-6; no firm D call. Trimming took off 6 bases at V and 10 bases at J, with 16 bases between the two ends. This CDR3 has 14 residues. CDR1 is MDHEN and CDR2 is SYDVKM in the germline V gene. CDR3: CASSRELGWSPLHF. The CDR3 DNA is TGTGCCAGCAGCCGCGAGCTGGGGTGGTCACCCCTCCACTTT.

The J gene is TRBJ2-1, the V gene TRBV20-1; D gene uncertain. V was shortened by 3 bases and J by 2 bases, with 8 bases between the two germline ends. Germline CDR1 reads DFQATT; CDR2 reads SNEGSKA (reference sequence). CDR3 size: 13 residues. CDR3: CSASQAPYNEQFF. CDR3 sequence (DNA): TGCAGTGCTAGTCAGGCCCCCTACAATGAGCAGTTCTTC.

This chain connects TRBV9 to TRBJ2-2; no clear D. The V and J ends lost 2 bases and 6 bases respectively, with 5 bases between them. The V gene's germline CDR1 is SGDLS and CDR2 YYNGEE. This CDR3 is built from 12 residues. CDR3 sequence reads: CASSVVAGELFF. CDR3 in DNA: TGTGCCAGCAGCGTTGTCGCCGGGGAGCTGTTTTTT. The entire variable domain, with the rest obtained from reference TRBV9 and TRBJ2-2, is as follows: DSGVTQTPKHLITATGQRVTLRCSPRSGDLSVYWYQQSLDQGLQFLIQYYNGEERAKGNILERFSAQQFPDLHSELNLSSLELGDSALYFCASSVVAGELFFGEGSRLTVL.

This sequence joins TRBV15 and TRBJ2-1; D is tentatively TRBD1 or TRBD2 (6 bases each). The CDR3 extends over 15 amino acids. CDR1 is LNHNV and CDR2 is YYDKDF in the germline V gene (reference sequence). Trimming stripped 1 base from V and 4 bases from J, with 11 bases between. CDR3 in amino acids: CATSRGGGSYNEQFF. CDR3 nucleotide sequence: TGTGCCACCAGCAGAGGAGGGGGGTCATACAATGAGCAGTTCTTC.

Written as DNA, the CDR3 is TGTGCCAGTACCTCACAAACAGGGCCGTTCTCTGGAAACACCATATATTTT. Its translation is CASTSQTGPFSGNTIYF. The V and J genes are TRBV19 and TRBJ1-3, with D perhaps TRBD1 (6 bases). Germline lookup yields CDR1 LNHDA and CDR2 SQIVND (reference sequence). This CDR3 comprises 17 residues. V lost 7 bases to trimming and J lost 0 bases, with 19 bases between them.

The rearrangement joins TRBV5-1 to TRBJ2-1; 12 nucleotides line up with TRBD2. Unmatched junction bases numbered 6, after V lost 4 bases and J lost 4 bases. The CDR3 runs 16 residues. Germline V gene sequence: CDR1 SGHRS, CDR2 YFSETQ. The CDR3 sequence is CASSLTGTSGYNEQFF. The CDR3, as DNA: TGCGCCAGCAGCCTTACCGGGACTAGCGGGTACAATGAGCAGTTCTTC.

The rearrangement joins TRBV6-5 to TRBJ1-1; TRBD1 is a possible D gene (5 bases). This CDR3 spans 14 amino acids. V gave up 2 bases and J gave up 1 base, with 8 bases separating them. Germline values: CDR1 MNHEY, CDR2 SVGAGI. CDR3 region: CASSYGDANTEAFF. The CDR3 DNA reads TGTGCCAGCAGTTACGGGGACGCGAACACTGAAGCTTTCTTT.

This clone was seen only a few times. The V gene is TRBV6-5, the J gene TRBJ1-5; D not resolved. V was cut by 3 bases and J by 4 bases, with 10 bases left in between. The length of the CDR3 is 14 residues. Per the germline V gene, CDR1 is MNHEY and CDR2 is SVGAGI. CDR3 region: CASSYPGVNQPQHF. In nucleotides, the CDR3 is TGTGCCAGCAGTTATCCGGGAGTAAATCAGCCCCAGCATTTT.

As for this clone: The junction departs from the called germline gene at one end, perhaps through a read error. The genes are TRBV4-1 and TRBJ1-2; 8 nucleotides line up with TRBD1. Germline-derived CDR1 and CDR2 are MGHRA and YSYEKL. This CDR3 is built from 15 residues. CDR3 amino acids: CASSQETGEIYGYTF. The CDR3, as DNA: TGCGCCAGCAGCCAAGAGACAGGGGAGATTTATGGCTACACCTTT.

A few counts support this clone. The V call is TRBV7-2, the J call TRBJ1-2, with TRBD1 identical over 7 bases. Germline trimming cut 1 base from V and 4 bases from J; bases unmatched to any gene: 6. The germline gives CDR1 SGHTA, CDR2 FQGNSA. The length of the CDR3 is 15 residues. The CDR3 sequence: CASSLGGQASYGYTF. DNA of the CDR3: TGTGCCAGCAGCTTAGGAGGACAGGCTTCCTATGGCTACACCTTC.

The CDR3 reads CASRGAGSNIQYF. The CDR3, as DNA: TGTGCCAGCAGGGGGGCAGGGTCGAACATTCAGTACTTC. The chain uses TRBV2 and TRBJ2-4; a possible D gene is TRBD1 (6 bases). The germline V gene encodes CDR1 SNHLY and CDR2 FYNNEI. Trimming removed 6 bases from V and 7 bases from J, with 13 bases in between. CDR3 length equals 13 residues.

This chain joins TRBV11-2 and TRBJ1-4, with D unclear. CDR1 is SGHAT, CDR2 FQNNGV, per germline. The V end was cut by 3 bases, the J end by 0 bases, with 8 bases between. The CDR3 is made up of 15 amino acids. The CDR3 region is CASSFPTATNEKLFF. The CDR3 DNA sequence: TGTGCCAGCAGCTTCCCGACGGCAACTAATGAAAAACTGTTTTTT.